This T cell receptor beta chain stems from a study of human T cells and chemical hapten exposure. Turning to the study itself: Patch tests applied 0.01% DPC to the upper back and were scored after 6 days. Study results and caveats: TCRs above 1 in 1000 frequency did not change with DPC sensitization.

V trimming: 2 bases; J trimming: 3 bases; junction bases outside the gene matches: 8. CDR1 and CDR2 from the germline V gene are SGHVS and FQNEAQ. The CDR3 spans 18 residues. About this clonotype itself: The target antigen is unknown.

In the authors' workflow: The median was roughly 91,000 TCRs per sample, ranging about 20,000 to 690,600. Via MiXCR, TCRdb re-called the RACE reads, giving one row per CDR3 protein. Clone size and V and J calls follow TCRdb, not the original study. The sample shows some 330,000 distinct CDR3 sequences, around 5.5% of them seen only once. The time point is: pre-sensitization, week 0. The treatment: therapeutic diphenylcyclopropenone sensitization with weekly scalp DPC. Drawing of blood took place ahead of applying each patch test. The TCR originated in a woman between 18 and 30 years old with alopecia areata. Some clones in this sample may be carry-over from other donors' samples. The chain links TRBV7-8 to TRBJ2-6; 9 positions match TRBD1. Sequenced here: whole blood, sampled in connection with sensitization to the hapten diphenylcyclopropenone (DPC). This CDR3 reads CASSLFEQGASGANVLTF. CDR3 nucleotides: TGTGCCAGCAGCTTATTCGAACAGGGGGCGAGTGGGGCCAACGTCCTGACTTTC.